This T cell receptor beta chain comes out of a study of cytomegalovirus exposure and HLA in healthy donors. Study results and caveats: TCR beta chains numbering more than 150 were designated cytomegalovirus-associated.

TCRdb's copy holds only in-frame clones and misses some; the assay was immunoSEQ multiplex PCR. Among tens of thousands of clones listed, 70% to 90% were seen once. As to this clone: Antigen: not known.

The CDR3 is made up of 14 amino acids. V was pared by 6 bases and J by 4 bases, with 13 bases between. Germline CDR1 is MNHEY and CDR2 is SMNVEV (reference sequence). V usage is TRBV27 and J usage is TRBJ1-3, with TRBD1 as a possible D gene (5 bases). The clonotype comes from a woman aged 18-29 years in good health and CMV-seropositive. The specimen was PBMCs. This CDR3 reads CASRAGGSGNTIYF. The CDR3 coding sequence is TGTGCCAGCAGGGCCGGGGGGTCCGGAAACACCATATATTTT.